This T cell receptor (beta chain) was found in a study of memory CD4+ T cells and cytomegalovirus serostatus. Study in general: Donors were healthy Belgian adults, under 10 CMV seropositive and 20 to 30 seronegative.

The sort gate was single viable CD3+CD4+CD8-CD45RO+ cells for memory CD4+ T cells. Germline values: CDR1 MNHEY, CDR2 SMNVEV (reference sequence). V was cut by 5 bases and J by 3 bases, with 23 bases left in between. CDR3 length equals 17 residues. Overall study results and limits: CD4+ memory repertoires contained about 40% of the roughly 150 reported CMV TCRbeta sequences.

Profiling relied on immunoSEQ multiplex PCR, and the TCRdb table lists in-frame clones only, not all of them. The table lists 40,000 to 55,000 clones, roughly 72% of them singletons. This clone has ten or more counts. Its matching antigen is unknown. The rearrangement joins TRBV27 to TRBJ2-7, with a weak D call TRBD1 (5 bases). This receptor was taken from an adult in good health and CMV-seropositive. Material: memory CD4+ T cells from blood. The CDR3 loop reads CASSVKADSATGYEQYF. The DNA of the CDR3 is TGTGCCAGCAGTGTAAAGGCAGACAGCGCCACTGGCTACGAGCAGTACTTC.